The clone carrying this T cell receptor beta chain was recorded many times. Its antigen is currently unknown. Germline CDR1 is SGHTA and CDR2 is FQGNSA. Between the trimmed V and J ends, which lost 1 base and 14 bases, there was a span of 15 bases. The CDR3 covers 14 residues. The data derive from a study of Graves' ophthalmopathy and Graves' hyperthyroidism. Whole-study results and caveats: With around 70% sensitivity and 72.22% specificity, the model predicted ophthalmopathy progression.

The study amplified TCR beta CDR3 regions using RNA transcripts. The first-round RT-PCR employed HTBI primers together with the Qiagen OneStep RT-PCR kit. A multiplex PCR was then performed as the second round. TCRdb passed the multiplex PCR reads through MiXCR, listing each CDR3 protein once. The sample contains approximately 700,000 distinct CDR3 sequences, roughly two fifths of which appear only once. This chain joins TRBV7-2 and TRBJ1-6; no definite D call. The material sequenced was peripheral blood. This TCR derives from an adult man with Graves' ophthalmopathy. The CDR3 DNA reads TGTGCCAGCAGCTTAGATCCCGCCTTATCCACCCTCCACTTT. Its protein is CASSLDPALSTLHF. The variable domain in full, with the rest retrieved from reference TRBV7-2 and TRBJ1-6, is GAGVSQSPSNKVTEKGKDVELRCDPISGHTALYWYRQSLGQGLEFLIYFQGNSAPDKSGLPSDRFSAERTGGSVSTLTIQRTQQEDSAVYLCASSLDPALSTLHFGNGTRLTVT.